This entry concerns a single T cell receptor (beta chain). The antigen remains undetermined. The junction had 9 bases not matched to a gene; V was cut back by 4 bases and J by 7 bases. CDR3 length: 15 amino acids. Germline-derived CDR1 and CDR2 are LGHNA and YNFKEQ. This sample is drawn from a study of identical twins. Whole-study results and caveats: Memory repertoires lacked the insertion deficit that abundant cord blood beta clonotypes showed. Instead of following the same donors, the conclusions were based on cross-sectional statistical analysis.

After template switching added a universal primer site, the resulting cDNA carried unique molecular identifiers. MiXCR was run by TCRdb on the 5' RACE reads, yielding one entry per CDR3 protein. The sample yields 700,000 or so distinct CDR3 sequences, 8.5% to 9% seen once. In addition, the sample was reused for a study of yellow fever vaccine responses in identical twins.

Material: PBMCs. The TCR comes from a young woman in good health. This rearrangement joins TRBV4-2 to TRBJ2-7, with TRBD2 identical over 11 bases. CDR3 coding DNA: TGTGCCAGCAGCCCCTCCCCGGGACTAGCGGCGGAGCAGTACTTC. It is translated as CASSPSPGLAAEQYF.